This is a list of T cell receptor beta chains from one sample in a study of T cell responses to AZD1222 COVID-19 vaccine. TCRdb's table, derived via immunoSEQ multiplex PCR, lists solely in-frame clones and lacks some. The data contain around 94,000 clones, roughly 89% of them singletons. The input for sequencing was peripheral blood, taken on day 0 of AZD1222 vaccination. These receptors originate from an adult in good health. Each CDR3 is given with its conserved first and last residue. A D gene is named only where the DNA matches it firmly. A clone size is listed for some rows: how often the clone was seen (once, few, many), or a class if it is expanded.

d_call	clone_size	v_call	j_call	cdr3_aa	cdr3_nt
TRBD2	NA	TRBV19	TRBJ2-1	CASSIVGGGGANNEQFF	TGTGCCAGTAGTATAGTAGGCGGCGGGGGGGCAAACAATGAGCAGTTCTTC
NA	NA	TRBV28	TRBJ2-7	CASTPAGLPYEQYF	TGTGCCAGCACCCCGGCCGGGTTACCCTACGAGCAGTACTTC
NA	few	TRBV19	TRBJ1-2	CASSPPTEYGYTF	TGTGCCAGTAGTCCACCGACCGAGTATGGCTACACCTTC
NA	NA	TRBV2	TRBJ2-1	CASSGLGTWGSSYNEQFF	TGTGCCAGCAGTGGTCTGGGGACTTGGGGGAGCTCCTACAATGAGCAGTTCTTC
NA	NA	TRBV2	TRBJ1-6	CASSLGVSYNSPLHF	TGTGCCAGCAGCCTGGGGGTCTCCTATAATTCACCCCTCCACTTT
NA	NA	TRBV6-5	TRBJ1-2	CASSRTLNYGYTF	TGTGCCAGCAGTCGGACATTAAACTATGGCTACACCTTC
NA	NA	TRBV7-9	TRBJ2-6	CASSLGYWGPGANVLTF	TGTGCCAGCAGCTTAGGTTACTGGGGACCTGGGGCCAACGTCCTGACTTTC
NA	few	TRBV5-4	TRBJ1-1	CASSRGQGDTEAFF	TGTGCCAGCAGCCGGGGCCAGGGTGACACTGAAGCTTTCTTT
NA	NA	TRBV5-4	TRBJ1-1	CASSWGRNTEAFF	TGTGCCAGCAGCTGGGGGAGAAACACTGAAGCTTTCTTT
TRBD1	NA	TRBV4-1	TRBJ1-3	CASSQELTGGLRTIYF	TGCGCCAGCAGCCAAGAACTGACAGGGGGACTCAGGACCATATATTTT
NA	NA	TRBV6-5	TRBJ1-1	CASKSHGRPEAFF	TGTGCCAGCAAATCACACGGGAGGCCTGAAGCTTTCTTT
TRBD1	NA	TRBV29-1	TRBJ1-4	CSDHPGQSNEKLFF	TGCAGCGACCATCCGGGACAGAGTAATGAAAAACTGTTTTTT
NA	NA	TRBV6-1	TRBJ1-1	CASSENGITEAFF	TGTGCCAGCAGTGAGAATGGCATCACTGAAGCTTTCTTT
NA	once	TRBV27	TRBJ1-1	CASSLNTFGNTEAFF	TGTGCCAGCAGTTTAAACACCTTCGGGAACACTGAAGCTTTCTTT
TRBD2	NA	TRBV6-2/TRBV6-3	TRBJ2-1	CASSLAGGPSDEQFF	TGTGCCAGCAGTCTAGCGGGGGGGCCTAGCGATGAGCAGTTCTTC
NA	NA	TRBV6-5	TRBJ1-2	CASSSDGGYTF	TGTGCCAGCAGTTCCGACGGCGGCTACACCTTC
NA	NA	TRBV21-1	TRBJ2-5	CASSKEGREKETQYF	TGTGCCAGCAGCAAAGAGGGGAGGGAGAAAGAGACCCAGTACTTC
NA	NA	TRBV19	TRBJ1-1	CASSTGAGNTEAFF	TGTGCCAGTAGTACAGGGGCAGGGAACACTGAAGCTTTCTTT
NA	NA	TRBV6-5	TRBJ1-2	CASSQRTGSRTGYTF	TGTGCCAGCAGTCAAAGAACCGGGTCGCGGACTGGCTACACCTTC
NA	NA	TRBV19	TRBJ1-2	CASSIWSSGGYTF	TGTGCCAGTAGTATTTGGTCCTCTGGGGGCTACACCTTC
NA	NA	TRBV3-1/TRBV3-2	TRBJ1-2	CASSQDYDGYTF	TGTGCCAGCAGCCAAGATTACGATGGCTACACCTTC
NA	NA	TRBV5-6	TRBJ2-7	CASTPFPRTYEQYF	TGTGCCAGCACCCCGTTCCCCCGAACCTACGAGCAGTACTTC
TRBD2	NA	TRBV7-9	TRBJ2-1	CASSLSLAGSYNEQFF	TGTGCCAGCAGCTTATCACTAGCGGGCTCCTACAATGAGCAGTTCTTC
TRBD1	NA	TRBV11-2	TRBJ1-4	CASSPGQGREKLFF	TGTGCCAGCAGCCCGGGACAGGGGCGAGAAAAACTGTTTTTT
NA	NA	TRBV2	TRBJ1-5	CASRAGLSNQPQHF	TGTGCCAGCAGGGCGGGGCTTAGCAATCAGCCCCAGCATTTT
TRBD1	NA	TRBV5-1	TRBJ1-2	CASSLGTGGAYGYTF	TGCGCCAGCAGCTTGGGGACAGGGGGCGCCTATGGCTACACCTTC
NA	NA	TRBV4-3	TRBJ1-4	CASSQRGGLDSRGEKLFF	TGCGCCAGCAGCCAAAGGGGGGGCCTGGACAGCCGGGGTGAAAAACTGTTTTTT
NA	NA	TRBV6-1	TRBJ2-5	CASSERQGIAWETQYF	TGTGCCAGCAGTGAGAGGCAGGGAATAGCGTGGGAGACCCAGTACTTC
TRBD1	once	TRBV14	TRBJ1-1	CASSQGQGSEAFF	TGTGCCAGCAGCCAGGGACAGGGATCTGAAGCTTTCTTT
TRBD1	NA	TRBV27	TRBJ1-4	CASSTAPGTVLEKLFF	TGTGCCAGCAGTACCGCACCCGGGACAGTCCTCGAAAAACTGTTTTTT
NA	NA	TRBV11-2	TRBJ1-4	CASSSTESATNEKLFF	TGTGCCAGCAGCTCGACAGAAAGTGCAACTAATGAAAAACTGTTTTTT
NA	few	TRBV27	TRBJ2-2	CASSRWTGELFF	TGTGCCAGCAGTCGTTGGACCGGGGAGCTGTTTTTT
NA	NA	TRBV6-5	TRBJ1-2	CASTYGANRAYGYTF	TGTGCCAGCACCTACGGGGCCAACAGGGCTTATGGCTACACCTTC
NA	NA	TRBV29-1	TRBJ1-2	CSVEDPGDYGYTF	TGCAGCGTTGAAGATCCCGGCGACTATGGCTACACCTTC
NA	NA	TRBV10-1	TRBJ2-3	CASSESLGTDTQYF	TGCGCCAGCAGTGAAAGCTTGGGCACAGATACGCAGTATTTT
NA	NA	TRBV9	TRBJ1-2	CASSVVPYGYTF	TGTGCCAGCAGCGTAGTCCCCTATGGCTACACCTTC
NA	NA	TRBV5-1	TRBJ1-2	CASRKADNYGYTF	TGCGCCAGCCGCAAGGCCGACAACTATGGCTACACCTTC
TRBD2	NA	TRBV3-1/TRBV3-2	TRBJ2-5	CASSPRAGSLVLTQYF	TGTGCCAGCAGCCCCAGAGCGGGGTCGCTTGTTCTGACCCAGTACTTC
NA	once	TRBV10-3	TRBJ1-6	CAISEPGHPLHF	TGTGCCATCAGTGAGCCGGGACATCCCCTCCACTTT
NA	NA	TRBV10-1	TRBJ2-7	CASSDPTSSYEQYF	TGCGCCAGCAGTGACCCGACGAGCTCCTACGAGCAGTACTTC
NA	NA	TRBV11-2	TRBJ1-3	CASRGGGSGNTIYF	TGTGCCAGCAGAGGAGGGGGCTCTGGAAACACCATATATTTT
NA	NA	TRBV3-1/TRBV3-2	TRBJ1-2	CASSQVSGIGGGYTF	TGTGCCAGCAGCCAAGTGTCAGGGATCGGTGGTGGCTACACCTTC
TRBD2	NA	TRBV3-1/TRBV3-2	TRBJ2-5	CASSRRLAGGVETQYF	TGTGCCAGCAGCCGCAGACTAGCGGGGGGTGTAGAGACCCAGTACTTC
TRBD1	NA	TRBV13	TRBJ2-7	CASSLPRLGQVHEQYF	TGTGCCAGCAGCTTACCCAGGCTGGGACAGGTCCACGAGCAGTACTTC
NA	NA	TRBV19	TRBJ1-5	CASSIDPGGLLEPQHF	TGTGCCAGTAGTATAGATCCTGGGGGCCTCCTGGAGCCCCAGCATTTT
NA	NA	TRBV2	TRBJ2-7	CASARVYEQYF	TGTGCCAGCGCCAGGGTGTACGAGCAGTACTTC
TRBD2	few	TRBV10-1	TRBJ2-3	CASSRDYTDTQYF	TGCGCCAGCAGCCGGGACTACACAGATACGCAGTATTTT
NA	NA	TRBV11-2	TRBJ2-3	CASSLIQFADTQYF	TGTGCCAGCAGCTTAATCCAGTTCGCAGATACGCAGTATTTT
NA	NA	TRBV28	TRBJ1-5	CASSQIGRFPNQPQHF	TGTGCCAGCAGTCAGATAGGACGATTTCCTAATCAGCCCCAGCATTTT
NA	once	TRBV9	TRBJ2-3	CASSLARGHEPGDTQYF	TGTGCCAGCAGCCTTGCTAGGGGACATGAGCCCGGAGATACGCAGTATTTT
NA	NA	TRBV7-8	TRBJ1-5	CASSLAGGSQPQHF	TGTGCCAGCAGCTTAGCAGGGGGTTCGCAGCCCCAGCATTTT
NA	NA	TRBV5-1	TRBJ1-2	CASSLRLGGADGYTF	TGCGCCAGCAGCTTGAGGTTGGGGGGCGCAGATGGCTACACCTTC